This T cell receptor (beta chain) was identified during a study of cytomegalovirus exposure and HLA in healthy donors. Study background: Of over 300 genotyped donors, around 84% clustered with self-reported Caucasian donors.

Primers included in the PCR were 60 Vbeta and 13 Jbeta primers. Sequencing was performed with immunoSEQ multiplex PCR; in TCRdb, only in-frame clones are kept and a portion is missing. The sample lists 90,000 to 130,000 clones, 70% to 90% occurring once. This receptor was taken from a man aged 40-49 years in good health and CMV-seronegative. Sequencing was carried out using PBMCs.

CDR3 sequence (DNA): TGTGCCAGCAGTGAATCGGGACAGGCCTACGAGCAGTACTTC. The encoded protein is CASSESGQAYEQYF. The genes are TRBV25-1 and TRBJ2-7; 8 bases align to TRBD1. Losses at the gene ends were 1 base for V and 2 bases for J; bases not matched to a gene: 1. Germline V gene sequence: CDR1 MGHDK, CDR2 SYGVNS. This CDR3 region has 14 residues.